A selection of T cell receptor beta chains follows, all from one sample in a study of T cell responses to AZD1222 COVID-19 vaccine. Clones were sequenced by immunoSEQ multiplex PCR, and TCRdb holds only the in-frame ones, with some missing. Of 90,000 to 150,000 clones listed, over 75% are singletons. The material sequenced was peripheral blood, taken on day 0 of AZD1222 vaccination. These receptors all stem from an adult in good health. The CDR3 runs from the conserved cysteine through the conserved F or W. A D gene is named only where the DNA matches it firmly. Where a row states a size, it is once, few, many or the class of an expanded clone; other rows omit it.

D gene: -; J gene: TRBJ2-7; clone size: -; V gene: TRBV24-1; CDR3 DNA: TGTGCCACCAGTGATTTCCTAGAGGGCGAGCAGTACTTC; CDR3 protein: CATSDFLEGEQYF
D gene: -; J gene: TRBJ1-2; clone size: once; V gene: TRBV13; CDR3 DNA: TGTGCCAGCAGCTTAAAAGCTCGGGCCTGGTCTGGCTACACCTTC; CDR3 protein: CASSLKARAWSGYTF
D gene: -; J gene: TRBJ2-7; clone size: few; V gene: TRBV7-9; CDR3 DNA: TGTGCCAGCAGCTTAGCTCTCGTGGGGAACGAGCAGTACTTC; CDR3 protein: CASSLALVGNEQYF
D gene: TRBD1; J gene: TRBJ2-7; clone size: once; V gene: TRBV6-5; CDR3 DNA: TGTGCCAGCAGCACAGGACAGGAAGGACCCCACGAGCAGTACTTC; CDR3 protein: CASSTGQEGPHEQYF
D gene: -; J gene: TRBJ2-7; clone size: -; V gene: TRBV6-5; CDR3 DNA: TGTGCCAGCAGTAAGAGCGGTTCCTACGAGCAGTACTTC; CDR3 protein: CASSKSGSYEQYF
D gene: -; J gene: TRBJ2-2; clone size: -; V gene: TRBV6-1; CDR3 DNA: TGTGCCAGCAGTGAAGGGTCCTTCTACACCGGGGAGCTGTTTTTT; CDR3 protein: CASSEGSFYTGELFF
D gene: -; J gene: TRBJ1-6; clone size: -; V gene: TRBV11-2; CDR3 DNA: TGTGCCAGCAGCCGACCCAGGGACGGAATGAATTCACCCCTCCACTTT; CDR3 protein: CASSRPRDGMNSPLHF
D gene: -; J gene: TRBJ1-6; clone size: -; V gene: TRBV6-5; CDR3 DNA: TGTGCCAGCAGTTACTTGGGCCGGAGGGTGTCTTCACCCCTCCACTTT; CDR3 protein: CASSYLGRRVSSPLHF
D gene: -; J gene: TRBJ1-1; clone size: -; V gene: TRBV7-7; CDR3 DNA: TGTGCTAGCAGCCTTCAACACGACACTGAAGCTTTCTTT; CDR3 protein: CASSLQHDTEAFF
D gene: TRBD1; J gene: TRBJ1-5; clone size: -; V gene: TRBV30; CDR3 DNA: TGTGCCTGGAGACCCGGGACAGGGGGCGGCGGTCAGCCCCAGCATTTT; CDR3 protein: CAWRPGTGGGGQPQHF
D gene: -; J gene: TRBJ1-2; clone size: -; V gene: TRBV6-1; CDR3 DNA: TGTGCCAGCAGTGAAAGGGGAAACGGCTACACCTTC; CDR3 protein: CASSERGNGYTF
D gene: -; J gene: TRBJ2-1; clone size: once; V gene: TRBV19; CDR3 DNA: TGTGCCAGTAGTATACTGCTAGGTCTGAACAATGAGCAGTTCTTC; CDR3 protein: CASSILLGLNNEQFF
D gene: TRBD2; J gene: TRBJ2-2; clone size: few; V gene: TRBV6-2/TRBV6-3; CDR3 DNA: TGTGCCAGCAGTTACTCGAGTAGCGGGAGGAACACCGGGGAGCTGTTTTTT; CDR3 protein: CASSYSSSGRNTGELFF
D gene: -; J gene: TRBJ2-1; clone size: -; V gene: TRBV7-7; CDR3 DNA: TGTGCCAGCAGCTCTCAAACGTCGACAGGCCGAAGGATTTACAATGAGCAGTTCTTC; CDR3 protein: CASSSQTSTGRRIYNEQFF
D gene: TRBD1; J gene: TRBJ1-2; clone size: -; V gene: TRBV29-1; CDR3 DNA: TGCAGCGTTAAAAACGGGACAGACGTTTATGGCTACACCTTC; CDR3 protein: CSVKNGTDVYGYTF
D gene: -; J gene: TRBJ1-1; clone size: once; V gene: TRBV6-5; CDR3 DNA: TGTGCCAGCAGTTACGGGATATCGAACACTGAAGCTTTCTTT; CDR3 protein: CASSYGISNTEAFF
D gene: TRBD1; J gene: TRBJ1-4; clone size: -; V gene: TRBV5-1; CDR3 DNA: TGCGCCAGCAGCGGGCAGGGGGCAACTAATGAAAAACTGTTTTTT; CDR3 protein: CASSGQGATNEKLFF
D gene: -; J gene: TRBJ2-3; clone size: -; V gene: TRBV21-1; CDR3 DNA: TGTGCCAGCAGCAAAGAAGCCGGGCATACGCAGTATTTT; CDR3 protein: CASSKEAGHTQYF
D gene: TRBD1; J gene: TRBJ2-7; clone size: -; V gene: TRBV24-1; CDR3 DNA: TGTGCCACCAGTGCCGGAGTGACAGGGCCCGAGCAGTACTTC; CDR3 protein: CATSAGVTGPEQYF
D gene: -; J gene: TRBJ1-1; clone size: -; V gene: TRBV19; CDR3 DNA: TGTGCCAGTAAGGGGGGTTCCTCGATGAACACTGAAGCTTTCTTT; CDR3 protein: CASKGGSSMNTEAFF
D gene: -; J gene: TRBJ1-3; clone size: many; V gene: TRBV11-2; CDR3 DNA: TGTGCGAGCCGCGGGCTCCGCACAAGCTCTGGAAACACCATATATTTT; CDR3 protein: CASRGLRTSSGNTIYF
D gene: -; J gene: TRBJ2-2; clone size: -; V gene: TRBV7-8; CDR3 DNA: TGTGCCAGCAGCTTAGCCGGTCCCGGGACCGGGGAGCTGTTTTTT; CDR3 protein: CASSLAGPGTGELFF
D gene: -; J gene: TRBJ1-5; clone size: -; V gene: TRBV28; CDR3 DNA: TGTGCCAGCAGTTCTGGTCAGCCCCAGCATTTT; CDR3 protein: CASSSGQPQHF
D gene: -; J gene: TRBJ2-7; clone size: -; V gene: TRBV2; CDR3 DNA: TGTGCCAGCAGTGAACCCGGCTTGTACGAGCAGTACTTC; CDR3 protein: CASSEPGLYEQYF
D gene: -; J gene: TRBJ2-5; clone size: -; V gene: TRBV29-1; CDR3 DNA: TGCAGCGTTGAGTCCCGGGCAGCAAGAGAGACCCAGTACTTC; CDR3 protein: CSVESRAARETQYF
D gene: -; J gene: TRBJ1-3; clone size: -; V gene: TRBV7-6; CDR3 DNA: TGTGCCAGCAGTTCTACAGCAGGAAACACCATATATTTT; CDR3 protein: CASSSTAGNTIYF
D gene: TRBD1; J gene: TRBJ2-1; clone size: -; V gene: TRBV7-9; CDR3 DNA: TGTGCCAGCAGCTTATTGGGACAGGGGAAAAACAATGAGCAGTTCTTC; CDR3 protein: CASSLLGQGKNNEQFF
D gene: -; J gene: TRBJ2-7; clone size: few; V gene: TRBV7-9; CDR3 DNA: TGTGCCAGCAGCTTATTGGGCGGGACCTCCTACGAGCAGTACTTC; CDR3 protein: CASSLLGGTSYEQYF
D gene: TRBD2; J gene: TRBJ2-5; clone size: few; V gene: TRBV9; CDR3 DNA: TGTGCCAGCAGCGGGAGCGGGGGAGAGACCCAGTACTTC; CDR3 protein: CASSGSGGETQYF
D gene: -; J gene: TRBJ1-4; clone size: -; V gene: TRBV9; CDR3 DNA: TGTGCCAGCAGCGCTAACCAGTACGGGAATGAAAAACTGTTTTTT; CDR3 protein: CASSANQYGNEKLFF
D gene: TRBD1; J gene: TRBJ1-5; clone size: -; V gene: TRBV7-8; CDR3 DNA: TGTGCCAGCAGCCGACAGGGAAACAATCAGCCCCAGCATTTT; CDR3 protein: CASSRQGNNQPQHF
D gene: -; J gene: TRBJ2-7; clone size: -; V gene: TRBV5-6; CDR3 DNA: TGTGCCAGCAGCTTGTTAGGGCCGTTGTCGGACGAGCAGTACTTC; CDR3 protein: CASSLLGPLSDEQYF
D gene: -; J gene: TRBJ1-2; clone size: -; V gene: TRBV11-3; CDR3 DNA: TGTGCCAGCAGCCCCGAAACCTACAGTGGCTACACCTTC; CDR3 protein: CASSPETYSGYTF
D gene: -; J gene: TRBJ1-1; clone size: -; V gene: TRBV11-3; CDR3 DNA: TGTGCCAGCAGGTCTAGGGGGGGGAACACTGAAGCTTTCTTT; CDR3 protein: CASRSRGGNTEAFF
D gene: -; J gene: TRBJ2-3; clone size: -; V gene: TRBV3-1/TRBV3-2; CDR3 DNA: TGTGCCAGCAGCCAAGACACGTATACGCAGTATTTT; CDR3 protein: CASSQDTYTQYF
D gene: -; J gene: TRBJ2-2; clone size: -; V gene: TRBV6-5; CDR3 DNA: TGTGCCAGCAGTCCCCGGGGACATAACACCGGGGAGCTGTTTTTT; CDR3 protein: CASSPRGHNTGELFF
D gene: TRBD1; J gene: TRBJ1-1; clone size: -; V gene: TRBV15; CDR3 DNA: TGTGCCACCAGGCGGGACAGGATTACCACTGAAGCTTTCTTT; CDR3 protein: CATRRDRITTEAFF
D gene: -; J gene: TRBJ1-1; clone size: once; V gene: TRBV19; CDR3 DNA: TGTGCCAGTAGTACACCAAGGGTAAACACTGAAGCTTTCTTT; CDR3 protein: CASSTPRVNTEAFF
D gene: -; J gene: TRBJ2-3; clone size: -; V gene: TRBV4-1; CDR3 DNA: TGCGCCAGCAGTGGGGGGCCCCGGGTGCGGTATTTT; CDR3 protein: CASSGGPRVRYF
D gene: -; J gene: TRBJ1-2; clone size: -; V gene: TRBV19; CDR3 DNA: TGTGCCAGTAGTATAAGCGCAGAGAGGCACTATGGCTACACCTTC; CDR3 protein: CASSISAERHYGYTF
D gene: -; J gene: TRBJ2-1; clone size: -; V gene: TRBV5-1; CDR3 DNA: TGCGCCAGCAGCTTGGGGGACTTCCTGGGGGAGCAGTTCTTC; CDR3 protein: CASSLGDFLGEQFF
D gene: -; J gene: TRBJ2-5; clone size: -; V gene: TRBV24-1; CDR3 DNA: TGTGCCACCAGTGACAGAACTACGGGGTCAGGGACCCAGTACTTC; CDR3 protein: CATSDRTTGSGTQYF